This T cell receptor beta chain was identified in a study of blood T cell repertoires in COVID-19. Libraries were prepared by immunoSEQ multiplex PCR; TCRdb keeps only in-frame clonotypes and omits some of them. The table lists more than 300,000 clones, 85% to 90% of them singletons. The V and J ends lost 4 bases and 0 bases respectively, with 3 bases between them. Per the germline V gene, CDR1 is LGHDT and CDR2 is YNNKEL (reference sequence). The CDR3 totals 13 residues. This sequence joins TRBV3-1 (or the pseudogene TRBV3-2) and TRBJ2-2, with D unclear. The sequence was collected from a woman in her forties or fifties with COVID-19, enrolled during active disease. The sample taken for sequencing was peripheral blood. For the CDR3, the DNA is TGTGCCAGCAGCCTTACGAACACCGGGGAGCTGTTTTTT. Its protein product is CASSLTNTGELFF.